Below, 3 T cell receptor beta chains from the same sample are listed, as sequenced in a study of identical twins. MiXCR, applied by TCRdb to the 5' RACE reads, yields one record per CDR3 protein. The table shows over 550,000 distinct CDR3 sequences, with about 7.1% occurring only once. The same specimen was also included in a second study, on yellow fever vaccine responses in identical twins.

The sequenced sample consisted of PBMCs. The receptor set was obtained from a woman under 30 in good health.

The sample holds many counts of this clonotype. This chain links TRBV7-9 with TRBJ2-7; possibly TRBD1 or TRBD2 for D (5 bases each). This CDR3 has 14 amino acids. V lost 1 base and J 2 bases, leaving 9 bases between the germline ends. Germline V gives CDR1 SEHNR, CDR2 FQNEAQ (reference sequence). The CDR3 region is CASSLGDRTYEQYF. CDR3 bases: TGTGCCAGCAGCTTAGGGGACCGGACCTACGAGCAGTACTTC.

This clonotype has a count of ten or more. J is TRBJ2-5 and V is TRBV12-3 or TRBV12-4, with TRBD2 identical over 10 bases. CDR3 length: 15 amino acids. V shed 1 base and J 4 bases; nucleotides not matched to a gene: 3. The CDR3 nucleotides are TGTGCCAGCAGTTTAGAGTCTAGCGGGGGAGAGACCCAGTACTTC. Its translation: CASSLESSGGETQYF.

At least ten counts were recorded for this clonotype. The chain employs TRBV5-1 and TRBJ2-1; TRBD1 is a possible D gene (6 bases). Germline V CDR1 and CDR2: SGHRS, YFSETQ. Trimming removed 3 bases at V and 1 base at J, with 11 bases between. The CDR3 covers 15 residues. The CDR3 DNA is TGCGCCAGCAGCTCACCCGGGACATCCTACAATGAGCAGTTCTTC. Its translation is CASSSPGTSYNEQFF.